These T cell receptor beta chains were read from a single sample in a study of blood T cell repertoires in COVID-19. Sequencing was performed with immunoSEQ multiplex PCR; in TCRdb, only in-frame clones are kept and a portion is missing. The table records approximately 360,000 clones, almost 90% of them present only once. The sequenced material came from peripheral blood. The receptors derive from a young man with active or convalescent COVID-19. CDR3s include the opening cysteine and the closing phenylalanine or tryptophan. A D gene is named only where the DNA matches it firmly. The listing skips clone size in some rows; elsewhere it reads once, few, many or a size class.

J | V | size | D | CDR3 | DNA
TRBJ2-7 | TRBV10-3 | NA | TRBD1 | CAISEPDRGPYEQYF | TGTGCCATCAGTGAGCCCGACAGGGGTCCCTACGAGCAGTACTTC
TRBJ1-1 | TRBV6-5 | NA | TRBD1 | CASSPRQGPYEAFF | TGTGCCAGCAGCCCGCGACAGGGACCTTATGAAGCTTTCTTT
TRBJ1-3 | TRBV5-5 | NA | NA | CASSFAGAGNTIYF | TGTGCCAGCAGCTTTGCAGGCGCTGGAAACACCATATATTTT
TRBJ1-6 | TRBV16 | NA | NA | CASSPQGGNSPLHF | TGTGCCAGCAGTCCACAGGGTGGTAATTCACCCCTCCACTTT
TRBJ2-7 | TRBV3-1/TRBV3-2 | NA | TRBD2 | CASSHLLAGGTYEQYF | TGTGCCAGCAGCCACCTACTAGCGGGGGGGACCTACGAGCAGTACTTC
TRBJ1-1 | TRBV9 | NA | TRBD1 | CASSGSGTGGTEAFF | TGTGCCAGCAGCGGATCCGGGACAGGGGGCACTGAAGCTTTCTTT
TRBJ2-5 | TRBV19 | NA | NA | CASTRGWSDQETQYF | TGTGCCAGTACTCGAGGGTGGTCGGACCAAGAGACCCAGTACTTC
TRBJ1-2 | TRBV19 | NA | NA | CASSRSDYGYTF | TGTGCCAGTAGTAGAAGCGACTATGGCTACACCTTC
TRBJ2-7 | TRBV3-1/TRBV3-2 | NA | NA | CASSFRGRRDEQYF | TGTGCCAGCAGCTTCCGGGGGAGGAGGGACGAGCAGTACTTC
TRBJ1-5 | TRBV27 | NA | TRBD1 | CASSTGQGGQPQHF | TGTGCCAGCAGTACGGGACAGGGGGGTCAGCCCCAGCATTTT
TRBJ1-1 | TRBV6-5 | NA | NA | CASTEGSNTEAFF | TGTGCCAGCACGGAGGGATCGAACACTGAAGCTTTCTTT
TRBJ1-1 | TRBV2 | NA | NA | CASSETPSTEAFF | TGTGCCAGCAGCGAAACCCCGAGCACTGAAGCTTTCTTT
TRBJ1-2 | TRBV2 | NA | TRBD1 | CASSEKRDSSFGGYTF | TGTGCCAGCAGTGAGAAAAGGGACAGTTCCTTTGGTGGCTACACCTTC
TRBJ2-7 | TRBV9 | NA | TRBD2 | CASSPRGSGDFYEQYF | TGTGCCAGCAGCCCGAGGGGTAGCGGGGATTTCTACGAGCAGTACTTC
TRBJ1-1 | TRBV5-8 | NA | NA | CASSRGAGDTEAFF | TGTGCCAGCAGCCGCGGCGCGGGGGACACTGAAGCTTTCTTT
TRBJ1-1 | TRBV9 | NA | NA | CASSVVGARTEAFF | TGTGCCAGCAGCGTAGTAGGGGCGCGAACTGAAGCTTTCTTT
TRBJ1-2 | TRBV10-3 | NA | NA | CATAGGSSLNYGYTF | TGTGCCACGGCGGGGGGGAGTTCACTGAACTATGGCTACACCTTC
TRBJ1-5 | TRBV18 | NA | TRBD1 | CASSQDRGGPQHF | TGTGCCAGCTCTCAGGACAGGGGAGGCCCCCAGCATTTT
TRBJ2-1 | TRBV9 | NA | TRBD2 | CASSVVSGSGWSYNEQFF | TGTGCCAGCAGCGTAGTTAGCGGGAGTGGTTGGTCCTACAATGAGCAGTTCTTC
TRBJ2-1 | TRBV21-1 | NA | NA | CASSKAQGGTYNEQFF | TGTGCCAGCAGCAAAGCTCAGGGAGGGACCTACAATGAGCAGTTCTTC
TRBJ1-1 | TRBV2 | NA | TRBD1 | CASSDPGQWYAFF | TGTGCCAGCAGTGATCCGGGACAGTGGTATGCTTTCTTT
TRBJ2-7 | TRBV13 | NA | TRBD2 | CASSSGTSGRQTYEQYF | TGTGCCAGCAGCTCTGGGACTAGCGGGAGACAAACCTACGAGCAGTACTTC
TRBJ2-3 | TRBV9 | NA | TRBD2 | CASSAEFRGGRWLDTQYF | TGTGCCAGCAGCGCTGAATTCCGGGGGGGCCGATGGTTGGATACGCAGTATTTT
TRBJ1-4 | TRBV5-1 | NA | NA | CASSKGLTNEKLFF | TGCGCCAGCAGCAAGGGACTGACTAATGAAAAACTGTTTTTT
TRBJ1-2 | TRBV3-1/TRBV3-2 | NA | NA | CASRDLGGDLANYGYTF | TGTGCCAGCAGAGATTTGGGGGGGGATCTAGCTAACTATGGCTACACCTTC
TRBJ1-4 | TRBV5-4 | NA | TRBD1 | CASSLAGQGGEKLFF | TGTGCCAGCAGCTTGGCCGGACAGGGAGGAGAAAAACTGTTTTTT
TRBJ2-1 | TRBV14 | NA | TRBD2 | CASSQRSGRFSYNEQFF | TGTGCCAGCAGCCAACGTAGCGGGAGGTTTTCCTACAATGAGCAGTTCTTC
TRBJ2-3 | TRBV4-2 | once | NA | CASSQTDFRDTQYF | TGTGCCAGCAGCCAAACGGACTTTAGAGATACGCAGTATTTT
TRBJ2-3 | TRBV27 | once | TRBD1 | CASQTGAALDTQYF | TGTGCCAGTCAGACAGGGGCCGCTTTGGATACGCAGTATTTT
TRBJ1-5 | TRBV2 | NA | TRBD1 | CASSDRGGESNQPQHF | TGTGCCAGCAGCGACAGAGGGGGCGAAAGCAATCAGCCCCAGCATTTT
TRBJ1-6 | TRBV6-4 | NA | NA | CASSDGRVSPLHF | TGTGCCAGCAGTGACGGCAGGGTTTCACCCCTCCACTTT
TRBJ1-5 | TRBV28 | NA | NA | CASAGPISNQPQHF | TGTGCCAGCGCGGGACCGATTAGCAATCAGCCCCAGCATTTT
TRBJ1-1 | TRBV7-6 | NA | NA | CASSALGGGGTEAFF | TGTGCCAGCAGTGCCCTTGGAGGCGGGGGCACTGAAGCTTTCTTT
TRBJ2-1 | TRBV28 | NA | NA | CASSLTATGAYNEQFF | TGTGCCAGCAGTTTAACAGCCACTGGTGCCTACAATGAGCAGTTCTTC
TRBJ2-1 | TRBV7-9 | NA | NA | CASTTTYNEQFF | TGTGCCAGCACCACGACTTACAATGAGCAGTTCTTC
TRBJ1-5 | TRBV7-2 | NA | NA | CASSLVGGDGNQPQHF | TGTGCCAGCAGCTTAGTGGGGGGGGACGGCAATCAGCCCCAGCATTTT
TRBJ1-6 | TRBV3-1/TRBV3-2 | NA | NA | CASSQAGALSYNSPLHF | TGTGCCAGCAGCCAAGCAGGGGCGCTATCCTATAATTCACCCCTCCACTTT
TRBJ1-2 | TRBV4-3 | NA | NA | CASSHPGERYGYTF | TGCGCCAGCAGCCACCCAGGGGAGAGGTATGGCTACACCTTC
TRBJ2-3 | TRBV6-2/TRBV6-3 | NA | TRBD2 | CASSQSGRSDTQYF | TGTGCCAGCAGTCAAAGCGGGAGGTCAGATACGCAGTATTTT
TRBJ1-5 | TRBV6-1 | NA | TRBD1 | CASSEVGTGSDQPQHF | TGTGCCAGCAGTGAAGTAGGGACAGGGTCGGATCAGCCCCAGCATTTT
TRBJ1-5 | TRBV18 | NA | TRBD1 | CASSIGQGGSHF | TGTGCCAGCTCAATAGGACAGGGTGGGTCGCATTTT
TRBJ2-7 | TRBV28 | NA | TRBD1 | CASSQGTTGSDEQYF | TGTGCCAGCAGCCAAGGGACGACAGGGTCCGACGAGCAGTACTTC
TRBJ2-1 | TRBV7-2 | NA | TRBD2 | CASSLGLPLSGRYNEQFF | TGTGCCAGCAGCTTAGGACTCCCCCTTAGCGGGCGTTACAATGAGCAGTTCTTC
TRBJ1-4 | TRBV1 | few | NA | CTSSRPHRGGWNEKLFF | TGCACCAGCAGCCGACCCCACAGGGGCGGGTGGAATGAAAAACTGTTTTTT
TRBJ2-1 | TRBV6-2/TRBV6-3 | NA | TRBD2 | CASSKQPAGVNEQFF | TGTGCCAGCAGTAAACAACCAGCGGGAGTCAATGAGCAGTTCTTC
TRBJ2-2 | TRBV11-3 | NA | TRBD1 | CASSRTGTGTGELFF | TGTGCCAGCAGTCGCACAGGGACAGGGACCGGGGAGCTGTTTTTT
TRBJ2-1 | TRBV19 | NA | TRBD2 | CASSILAAYNEQFF | TGTGCCAGTAGTATACTAGCGGCCTACAATGAGCAGTTCTTC
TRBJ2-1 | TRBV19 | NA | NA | CASSTSDRSYNEQFF | TGTGCCAGTAGTACTAGCGATCGCTCCTACAATGAGCAGTTCTTC